This TCR delta chain is drawn from a study of gamma-delta T cells after stem cell transplantation. TCRdb reanalysed the RT-PCR reads via CATT. The data contain roughly 2,000 delta-chain clones, approximately 3.5% of them seen just once; the ten biggest clones take up roughly two fifths. Trimming removed 2 bases from V and 1 base from J; junction bases left unmatched: 9. The CDR3 runs to 17 residues. Germline assignment: CDR1 GEAIGNYY and CDR2 EKD. This clone came up a few times. Sequenced material: gamma-delta T cells. The genes are TRDV2 and TRDJ1; 10 bases are shared with TRDD3. The receptor was derived from a human donor. It is not recorded whose cells these are; they may come from a transplant donor. The CDR3: CACDNLLLGDATDKLIF. CDR3 bases: TGTGCCTGTGACAACCTTCTACTGGGGGATGCCACCGATAAACTCATCTTT.